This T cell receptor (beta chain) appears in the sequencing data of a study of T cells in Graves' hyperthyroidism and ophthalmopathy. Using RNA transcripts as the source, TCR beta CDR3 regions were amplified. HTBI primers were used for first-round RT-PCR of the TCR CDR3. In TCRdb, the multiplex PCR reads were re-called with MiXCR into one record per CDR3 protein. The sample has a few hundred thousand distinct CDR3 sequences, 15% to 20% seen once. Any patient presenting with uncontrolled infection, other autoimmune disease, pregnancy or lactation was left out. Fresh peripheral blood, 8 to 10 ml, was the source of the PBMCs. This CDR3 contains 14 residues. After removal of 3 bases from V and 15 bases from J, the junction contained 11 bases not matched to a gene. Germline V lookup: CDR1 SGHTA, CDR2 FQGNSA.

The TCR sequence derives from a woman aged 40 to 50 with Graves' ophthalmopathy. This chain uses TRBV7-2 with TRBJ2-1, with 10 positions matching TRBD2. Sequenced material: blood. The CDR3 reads CASSFSLLAGDRFF. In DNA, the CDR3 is TGTGCCAGCAGCTTTTCTCTTCTAGCGGGAGACCGGTTCTTC. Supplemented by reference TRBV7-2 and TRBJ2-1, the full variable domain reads GAGVSQSPSNKVTEKGKDVELRCDPISGHTALYWYRQSLGQGLEFLIYFQGNSAPDKSGLPSDRFSAERTGGSVSTLTIQRTQQEDSAVYLCASSFSLLAGDRFFGPGTRLTVL.